The clone carrying this T cell receptor (beta chain) was observed a single time. Its antigen remains unknown. TCRdb's copy holds only in-frame clones and misses some; the assay was immunoSEQ multiplex PCR. The sample shows 110,000 to 150,000 clones, approximately 83% of them seen only once. Trimming took 4 bases from V and 3 from J, leaving 22 bases between them. The germline V gene has CDR1 SGHDT and CDR2 YYEEEE. The CDR3 has 17 amino acids. These data belong to a study of T cell responses to AZD1222 COVID-19 vaccine. General study findings and limits: After two AZD1222 doses, spike-specific TCR breadth and depth rose versus day 0. Females made up more of the donors, who were largely white British, and clonal diversity may have come out too low. Spike was spanned by vaccine-associated CD4 TCRs, with dominance at 160-218 and 743-854. Only six AZD1222 recipients tested seropositive at baseline.

V usage is TRBV5-6 and J usage is TRBJ1-1, with D possibly being TRBD1 (5 bases). The material was peripheral blood, obtained on day 0 of AZD1222 vaccination. The receptor comes from an adult in good health. The chain's CDR3 is CASSQTGGASLYTEAFF. The CDR3 coding sequence is TGTGCCAGCAGCCAGACCGGAGGGGCGTCGCTTTACACTGAAGCTTTCTTT.